The rows below give T cell receptor beta chains drawn from one sample of a study of shared clonotypes between healthy human individuals. Profiling relied on immunoSEQ multiplex PCR, and the TCRdb table lists in-frame clones only, not all of them. Of fewer than 1 million clones in the sample, approximately 96% were seen once. Sequencing was performed on naive CD8+ T cells sorted from blood. Source of these receptors: a man aged 25-45 years in good health. The CDR3 runs from the conserved cysteine through the conserved F or W. Each record gives: V gene, CDR3 protein.

>TRBV28
CAGSGGMGEQYF
>TRBV7-6
CASSGYRANEQFF
>TRBV11-2
CASSWDRVSSYEQYF
>TRBV7-9
CASSLAGQGYYEQYF
>TRBV7-9
CASSLAAIGLAEYNEQFF
>TRBV4-2
CASSSWTGQETQYF
>TRBV2
CASGGLAGDVTGELFF
>TRBV7-7
CASSLEGARGGNEQFF
>TRBV5-1
CASSLPVETSSYEQYF
>TRBV21-1
CASIPSCYTF
>TRBV10-2
CASSVLAGASYEQYF
>TRBV11-2
CASSLFTSYEQYF
>TRBV7-6
CASSEDSGSYEQYF
>TRBV28
CASSFIARGYDNEQFF
>TRBV11-2
CASRQTGEEQYF
>TRBV14
CASSQGGALNTEAFF
>TRBV28
CASSPRQLSGNTIYF
>TRBV6-6
CASRPRDRGNLDGYTF
>TRBV7-9
CASSTPDNEQFF
>TRBV9
CASSVVGQGPYEQYF
>TRBV7-9
CASSSPTRLATSYEQYF
>TRBV27
CASSLDSSYEQYF
>TRBV19
CASSWGRGSYNEQFF
>TRBV19
CASSPTGDSSYEQYF
>TRBV6-1
CASSDWTSGPSGTADTQYF
>TRBV27
CASSFLGGSNEQYF
>TRBV5-1
CASSWMGGLGNIQYF
>TRBV9
CASSVSGSTDTQYF
>TRBV4-1
CASSLLAGGVDEQYF
>TRBV7-9
CASSPGQGTYEQYF
>TRBV6-5
CASSYTPGLINEKLFF
>TRBV10-3
CAISDDKSSGNTIYF
>TRBV28
CASRPLAGKNIQYF
>TRBV6-5
CASSYDRLAYEQYF
>TRBV9
CASSVGRAGRVYNEQFF
>TRBV5-8
CASSLGELFYEQYF
>TRBV28
CASSLSNAYQPQHF
>TRBV7-9
CASTGLQETQYF
>TRBV29-1
CSVVEAGEAETQYF
>TRBV23-1
CASSQGMTSGRSYNEQFF
>TRBV27
CASSTIGAPRGFF
>TRBV5-6
CASRPRVALNTEAFF
>TRBV5-1
CASSLEGRTQETQYF
>TRBV30
CAWSPGTGSYEQYF
>TRBV5-4
CASSTDAGYEQYF
>TRBV7-9
CASSLEGPNEQFF
>TRBV29-1
CSVEGLAGGERDEQYF
>TRBV7-9
CASSSADRGSSNQPQHF